A single sample gave rise to the 24 T cell receptor beta chains below, sequenced in a study of blood T cell repertoires in COVID-19. Sequencing used immunoSEQ multiplex PCR; TCRdb keeps in-frame clones, though not all of them. The table lists fewer than 300,000 clones, approximately 83% of them singletons, with approximately 9% in the top ten. The specimen was peripheral blood. These TCRs come from a woman aged 45-65 years who had recovered from COVID-19.

The chain joins TRBV6-5 to TRBJ1-1; 9 bases align to TRBD1. CDR3 size: 16 residues. Trimming removed 0 bases from V and 4 bases from J; junction bases left unmatched: 6. The V gene's germline CDR1 is MNHEY and CDR2 SVGAGI. The CDR3 spells CASSYSSGTGSTEAFF. The CDR3 DNA follows: TGTGCCAGCAGTTACTCGTCCGGGACAGGGTCCACTGAAGCTTTCTTT.

The chain has TRBV5-1 and TRBJ2-7; 12 bases are shared with TRBD2. After removal of 2 bases from V and 3 bases from J, the junction contained 9 bases not matched to a gene. The CDR3 is 17 amino acids. Looked up from germline, CDR1 is SGHRS and CDR2 is YFSETQ. In DNA form, the CDR3 reads TGCGCCAGCAGCTTACCTCGGACTAGCGGGGACCTCTACGAGCAGTACTTC. This sequence encodes CASSLPRTSGDLYEQYF. The full variable domain, with the rest looked up from reference TRBV5-1 and TRBJ2-7, is KAGVTQTPRYLIKTRGQQVTLSCSPISGHRSVSWYQQTPGQGLQFLFEYFSETQRNKGNFPGRFSGRQFSNSRSEMNVSTLELGDSALYLCASSLPRTSGDLYEQYFGPGTRLTVT.

This chain uses TRBV19 with TRBJ2-7, with TRBD1 matching 7 bases. Germline V gene sequence: CDR1 LNHDA, CDR2 SQIVND (reference sequence). The CDR3 length is 12 residues. The V segment lost 9 bases and the J segment 3 bases; nucleotides outside the gene matches: 5. CDR3 nucleotide sequence: TGTGCCAGAAGCCGGGACAGCTACGAGCAGTACTTC. This gives the protein CARSRDSYEQYF.

The rearrangement joins TRBV6-1 to TRBJ1-5; 7 nucleotides align to TRBD1. V trimming: 2 bases; J trimming: 7 bases; junction bases outside the gene matches: 5. Germline V gene lookup returns CDR1 MNHNS and CDR2 SASEGT. The CDR3 spans 14 residues. The CDR3 DNA is TGTGCCAGCAGTGAAACAGGGGTCGGCCAGCCCCAGCATTTT. It codes for CASSETGVGQPQHF.

V and J are TRBV4-3 and TRBJ2-7, with D maybe TRBD2 (5 bases). CDR1 and CDR2 from the germline V gene are LGHNA and YSLEER. V lost 4 bases, J lost 3 bases, and 13 bases lay in between. This CDR3 has 14 residues. CDR3 sequence: CASSPGLDHYEQYF. CDR3 nucleotide sequence: TGCGCCAGCAGCCCAGGACTGGATCACTACGAGCAGTACTTC.

The chain joins TRBV12-3 or TRBV12-4 to TRBJ2-3; 8 nucleotides align to TRBD2. V lost 4 bases to trimming and J lost 4 bases; unmatched junction nucleotides: 1. CDR3 length: 13 amino acids. CDR3 bases: TGTGCCAGCAGTTCCGGGGGGGCAGATACGCAGTATTTT. Its protein product is CASSSGGADTQYF.

This clone was seen a handful of times. The chain couples TRBV7-2 to TRBJ2-1, with 7 bases aligning to TRBD1. Germline values: CDR1 SGHTA, CDR2 FQGNSA. J was trimmed by 4 bases and V by 6 bases; bases with no gene match: 9. This CDR3 is built from 15 residues. CDR3 sequence reads: CASRQTGTAYNEQFF. The CDR3 DNA follows: TGTGCCAGCAGACAGACCGGGACAGCATACAATGAGCAGTTCTTC.

This clone was observed a handful of times. The genes are TRBV18 and TRBJ1-5, with D tentatively TRBD1 (5 bases). CDR3 size: 13 residues. Germline V gene lookup returns CDR1 KGHSH and CDR2 LQKENI. V lost 4 bases and J lost 7, with 11 bases in between. CDR3 protein: CASSQGAWQPQHF. The CDR3 DNA is TGTGCCAGCTCACAAGGGGCCTGGCAGCCCCAGCATTTT.

The chain employs TRBV24-1 and TRBJ2-3; TRBD1 matches at 7 bases. Trimming took 2 bases from V and 6 from J; bases not matched to a gene: 13. Looked up from germline, CDR1 is KGHDR and CDR2 is SFDVKD. The CDR3 is made up of 17 amino acids. The CDR3 reads CATSDSRQGARRDTQYF. CDR3 DNA: TGTGCCACCAGTGATTCTCGACAGGGAGCCAGGCGGGATACGCAGTATTTT.

In DNA, the CDR3 is TGTGCCAGCAGCCCAGAGGGACAAAGCTCCTACAATGAGCAGTTCTTC. Translated: CASSPEGQSSYNEQFF. V and J are TRBV21-1 and TRBJ2-1; TRBD1, the table's D call, was not compared with the DNA. TRBV21-1 is noted as a pseudogene. The CDR3 has 16 residues.

For the CDR3, the DNA is TGTGCCAGCAGCTTAGCGGGGGCACTTGGTGACCAGCAGTACTTC. Translated, it gives CASSLAGALGDQQYF. The chain recombines TRBV7-9 with TRBJ2-7; the D gene is possibly TRBD1 (6 bases). The length of the CDR3 is 15 residues. Looked up from germline, CDR1 is SEHNR and CDR2 is FQNEAQ (reference sequence). Trimming left V 0 bases short and J 8 bases short, with 17 bases between.

The V and J genes are TRBV2 and TRBJ2-3; 7 bases agree with TRBD2. This CDR3 region has 15 residues. Germline assignment: CDR1 SNHLY and CDR2 FYNNEI. Trimming removed 5 bases from V and 2 bases from J; junction bases left unmatched: 7. CDR3 protein: CASSPWEGATDTQYF. CDR3 nucleotides: TGTGCCAGCAGTCCCTGGGAGGGCGCCACAGATACGCAGTATTTT.

The V and J genes are TRBV5-8 and TRBJ1-5, with unresolved D. This CDR3 region has 15 residues. Germline CDR1 and CDR2: SGHTS and YDEGEE. V lost 2 bases and J lost 2, with 11 bases in between. CDR3 DNA: TGTGCCAGCAGCTTTGAGGGCGGGGGCAATCAGCCCCAGCATTTT. This gives the protein CASSFEGGGNQPQHF.

This clone was counted a few times. This sequence joins TRBV27 and TRBJ2-3; D might be TRBD1 (6 bases). Germline CDR1 MNHEY, CDR2 SMNVEV (reference sequence). The CDR3 contains 14 residues. Between the trimmed V and J ends, which lost 6 bases and 1 base, there was a span of 11 bases. Here the CDR3 reads CASSVRQGTDTQYF. The DNA of the CDR3 is TGTGCCAGCAGCGTACGACAGGGCACAGATACGCAGTATTTT.

The chain recombines TRBV2 with TRBJ2-6, with 8 bases aligning to TRBD1. V lost 6 bases and J lost 2; bases outside the gene matches: 9. The CDR3 is made up of 17 amino acids. Germline CDR1 reads SNHLY; CDR2 reads FYNNEI. The CDR3 DNA reads as TGTGCCAGCAGATCTCTAGGACAGGGCACTGGGGCCAACGTCCTGACTTTC. This codes for CASRSLGQGTGANVLTF.

V gene TRBV4-2 combines with J gene TRBJ1-3; D not resolved. Trimming cost V 2 bases and J 2 bases, with 10 bases left between them. The CDR3 runs to 15 residues. Germline assignment: CDR1 LGHNA and CDR2 YNFKEQ. The CDR3 DNA reads TGTGCCAGCAGCCAACTACTCGTCACTGGAAACACCATATATTTT. The encoded protein is CASSQLLVTGNTIYF.

The V call is TRBV2, the J call TRBJ2-1; the match to TRBD2 covers 8 bases. The CDR3 covers 17 residues. The junction had 16 bases not matched to a gene; V was cut back by 6 bases and J by 6 bases. Germline loops: CDR1 SNHLY, CDR2 FYNNEI. CDR3 region: CASSQEISGGGSNEQFF. CDR3 bases: TGTGCCAGCAGCCAAGAGATAAGCGGGGGCGGTAGCAATGAGCAGTTCTTC.

The chain recombines TRBV27 with TRBJ2-1; 13 nucleotides align to TRBD2. Trimming at V came to 2 bases and at J to 0 bases, leaving 4 bases not matched to a gene. CDR1 is MNHEY, CDR2 SMNVEV, per germline (reference sequence). The CDR3 extends over 18 amino acids. CDR3 in amino acids: CASSLRRTSGSSYNEQFF. DNA for the CDR3: TGTGCCAGCAGTTTACGTCGGACTAGCGGGAGCTCCTACAATGAGCAGTTCTTC.

The chain uses TRBV10-3 and TRBJ2-7; 7 nucleotides line up with TRBD2. In germline, CDR1 is ENHRY, CDR2 SYGVKD. V shed 11 bases, J shed 2 bases, and the junction held 12 bases outside the gene matches. This CDR3 contains 14 residues. In DNA form, the CDR3 reads TGTGCCGCACAGGCCTGGCGGGGGACCTACGAGCAGTACTTC. Protein sequence: CAAQAWRGTYEQYF.

The chain combines TRBV3-1 (or the pseudogene TRBV3-2) with TRBJ2-1; 11 bases match TRBD2. Germline loops: CDR1 LGHDT, CDR2 YNNKEL (reference sequence). The trim removed 4 bases at V and 8 bases at J, leaving 7 bases unmatched. This CDR3 contains 15 residues. The DNA of the CDR3 is TGTGCCAGCAGCCTATCTAGCGGGGGGATCTATGAGCAGTTCTTC. Protein product: CASSLSSGGIYEQFF.

This clone appeared once. J is TRBJ2-1 and V is TRBV19, with D possibly TRBD2 on 5 matching bases. The CDR3 has 15 amino acids. The V and J ends lost 5 bases and 0 bases respectively, with 11 bases between them. The germline V gene encodes CDR1 LNHDA and CDR2 SQIVND (reference sequence). In nucleotides, the CDR3 is TGTGCCAGTAGTGGACTGGAAAGCTCCTACAATGAGCAGTTCTTC. Translated: CASSGLESSYNEQFF.

The chain is built from TRBV7-9 and TRBJ2-7, with D perhaps matching TRBD2 (5 bases). CDR3 size: 15 residues. Germline V gene sequence: CDR1 SEHNR, CDR2 FQNEAQ (reference sequence). Trimming left V 6 bases short and J 6 bases short, with 21 bases between. CDR3 residues: CASRAPLGRSSEQYF. The CDR3 region has the DNA TGTGCCAGCAGGGCGCCCCTGGGGAGATCATCCGAGCAGTACTTC. Full variable domain (missing parts from reference TRBV7-9 and TRBJ2-7): DTGVSQNPRHKITKRGQNVTFRCDPISEHNRLYWYRQTLGQGPEFLTYFQNEAQLEKSRLLSDRFSAERPKGSFSTLEIQRTEQGDSAMYLCASRAPLGRSSEQYFGPGTRLTVT.

The chain links TRBV4-2 to TRBJ2-2, with 11 bases matching TRBD1. CDR3 length: 15 residues. Trimming took 5 bases from V and 6 from J; bases not matched to a gene: 5. Looked up from germline, CDR1 is LGHNA and CDR2 is YNFKEQ. The DNA for the CDR3 is TGTGCCAGCAGCTCCCCGGGACAGGGGGCCGGGGAGCTGTTTTTT. It yields the protein CASSSPGQGAGELFF.

CDR3 nucleotides: TGCGCCAGCAGCCCGACAGGGGGCGTGACTGGCGAGCAGTACTTC. This sequence encodes CASSPTGGVTGEQYF. The gene calls are TRBV5-1 and TRBJ2-7; 10 nucleotides match TRBD1. The length of the CDR3 is 15 residues. The germline gives CDR1 SGHRS, CDR2 YFSETQ. With 4 bases clipped from V and 6 bases from J, the junction kept 10 bases outside the gene matches.